Listed below are T cell receptor beta chains from one sample, sequenced in a study of cytomegalovirus exposure and HLA in healthy donors. Data came from immunoSEQ multiplex PCR; TCRdb stores just in-frame clones and leaves some out. Seen here are some 150,000 clones, 80% observed once, and the top ten hold roughly 5.5%. Sample: PBMCs. The receptors were gathered from a woman between 35 and 50 years old in good health and CMV-seropositive. Both conserved end residues are part of each CDR3. Each record gives: J gene, clone size, V gene, D gene, CDR3 DNA, CDR3 protein. A D gene is named only where the DNA matches it firmly. Only some rows state a clone size, as once, few, many or a class for expanded clones.

TRBJ1-5	once	TRBV10-2	.	TGCGCCAGCAGAATGACCTCTAAGGCGGGTAATCAGCCCCAGCATTTT	CASRMTSKAGNQPQHF
TRBJ2-7	.	TRBV7-8	TRBD2	TGTGCCAGCAGCTTAGAACTAGCGGGAGAGTACGAGCAGTACTTC	CASSLELAGEYEQYF
TRBJ2-1	.	TRBV9	.	TGTGCCAGCAGCGTAGCTCAGGGAATAATGGAGCAGTTCTTC	CASSVAQGIMEQFF
TRBJ2-5	.	TRBV2	TRBD1	TGTGCCAGCAGGGGGGACAGACAAAACCAAGAGACCCAGTACTTC	CASRGDRQNQETQYF
TRBJ2-7	.	TRBV9	.	TGTGCCAGCAGCGTAGGGTCTGGCGGCGAGCAGTACTTT	CASSVGSGGEQYF
TRBJ1-3	.	TRBV25-1	.	TGTGCCAGCAGTGAATATAGGGGCCCGGCGGCTGGAAACACCATATATTTT	CASSEYRGPAAGNTIYF
TRBJ2-5	once	TRBV18	TRBD1	TGTGCCAGCTCATACACAGGGGTCCAAGAGACCCAGTACTTC	CASSYTGVQETQYF
TRBJ2-5	.	TRBV18	TRBD1	TGTGCCAGCTCACCGGACAGGGGGCAAGAGACCCAGTACTTC	CASSPDRGQETQYF
TRBJ2-1	.	TRBV9	TRBD1	TGTGCCAGCAGCGAACAGGGGGCTAAAGGCAATGAGCAGTTCTTC	CASSEQGAKGNEQFF
TRBJ2-1	.	TRBV7-8	TRBD2	TGTGCCAGCAGCAAAAGGGCTAGCGGGAGTACTGGGGGCAATGAGCAGTTCTTC	CASSKRASGSTGGNEQFF
TRBJ2-5	.	TRBV7-3	TRBD1	TGTGCCAGCAGCCCCGGGACAGGGGGCGGTGAGACCCAGTACTTC	CASSPGTGGGETQYF
TRBJ1-2	.	TRBV30	.	TGTGCCTGGAGTGTACCGGGACATGGAGAAACCTATGGCTACACCTTC	CAWSVPGHGETYGYTF
TRBJ2-2	few	TRBV9	.	TGTGCCAGCAGCGTAGCTACCGGGGAGCTGTTTTTT	CASSVATGELFF
TRBJ1-3	.	TRBV19	TRBD1	TGTGCCAGTACCCCAACCGGGACAGCTAGCTCTGGAAACACCATATATTTT	CASTPTGTASSGNTIYF
TRBJ2-1	.	TRBV15	.	TGTGCCACCAGCAGAGATCTGGATTTAAATGAGGCCTTACAGTTCTTC	CATSRDLDLNEALQFF
TRBJ2-7	.	TRBV7-8	.	TGTGCCAGCAACCGCAGGAGGGTGGACGTCGGTTTCGGCTACGAGCAGTACTTC	CASNRRRVDVGFGYEQYF
TRBJ2-2	.	TRBV5-1	TRBD2	TGCGCCAGCAGCTTGTTGTCTAGCGGGAGAGGGAACACCGGGGAGCTGTTTTTT	CASSLLSSGRGNTGELFF
TRBJ1-1	.	TRBV28	.	TGTGCCAGCAGTGGGCCAGGGAACACTGAAGCTTTCTTT	CASSGPGNTEAFF
TRBJ2-7	.	TRBV2	TRBD1	TGTGCCAGCAGTTTAATTCCCGGGACAGAAACCTACGAGCAGTACTTC	CASSLIPGTETYEQYF
TRBJ2-3	.	TRBV18	TRBD2	TGTGCCAGCTCACGACTAGCGGGGAGCACAGATACGCAGTATTTT	CASSRLAGSTDTQYF
TRBJ1-5	.	TRBV28	.	TGTGCCAGCACCCTGTCAGGGCTCGGGCAGCCCCAGCATTTT	CASTLSGLGQPQHF
TRBJ2-2	.	TRBV9	TRBD1	TGTGCCAGCAGCGTAGGAGAGGGACAGGGGGCCAACACCGGGGAGCTGTTTTTT	CASSVGEGQGANTGELFF
TRBJ2-1	.	TRBV7-9	.	TGTGCCAGCAGCCATAGTAGGGGGAGCTCCTACAATGAGCAGTTCTTC	CASSHSRGSSYNEQFF
TRBJ2-5	.	TRBV27	.	TGTGCCAGCAGTTCCAGCGGAACCCCAAGAAGATACCAAGAGACCCAGTACTTC	CASSSSGTPRRYQETQYF
TRBJ2-1	few	TRBV19	TRBD1	TGTGCCAGTATAGGAGTCGGGACAGGGAAAAATGAGCAGTTCTTC	CASIGVGTGKNEQFF
TRBJ2-3	.	TRBV7-6	TRBD2	TGTGCCAGCAGCTTACTCAGCGGGAGCGGGTCAGATACGCAGTATTTT	CASSLLSGSGSDTQYF
TRBJ2-4	.	TRBV9	.	TGTGCCAGCAGCCCAAGTCGGCAGGCCCCTCTAGCTTTGGGGGCCAAAAACATTCAGTACTTC	CASSPSRQAPLALGAKNIQYF
TRBJ2-3	.	TRBV4-2	TRBD1	TGTGCCAGCAGCCAACGTCGCTGGGACAACAGGGGTACGCAGTATTTT	CASSQRRWDNRGTQYF
TRBJ2-2	.	TRBV30	.	TGTGCCTGGAACCGACAGAGGAGCACCGGGGAGCTGTTTTTT	CAWNRQRSTGELFF
TRBJ1-4	few	TRBV6-5	.	TGTGCCAGCAGTTACGAGCAGGATGCAACTAATGAAAAACTGTTTTTT	CASSYEQDATNEKLFF
TRBJ2-1	.	TRBV7-2	.	TGTGCCAGCAGCTTAGGTCCACAGGGAAGGAAGTACAATGAGCAGTTCTTC	CASSLGPQGRKYNEQFF
TRBJ1-2	.	TRBV5-1	TRBD1	TGCGCCAGCAGCTTGGGAAGGACAGGCACCTATGGCTACACCTTC	CASSLGRTGTYGYTF
TRBJ2-2	.	TRBV6-6	.	TGTGCTACGGGGTACACCGGGGAGCTGTTTTTT	CATGYTGELFF
TRBJ1-5	.	TRBV23-1	.	TGCGCCAGCAGTCTGTTTCCCGGCAATCAGCCCCAGCATTTT	CASSLFPGNQPQHF
TRBJ2-1	.	TRBV12-5	.	TGTGCTAGTGGTTTGGGGACAGACAATGAGCAGTTCTTC	CASGLGTDNEQFF
TRBJ1-2	.	TRBV2	TRBD1	TGTGCCAGCAGGAGGGGGCTAGCTAACTATGGCTACACCTTC	CASRRGLANYGYTF
TRBJ2-1	once	TRBV7-8	TRBD2	TGTGCCAGCAGCCTCATCCCTAGCGGGCGTAGGGGTGAGCAGTTCTTC	CASSLIPSGRRGEQFF
TRBJ2-7	.	TRBV7-9	TRBD1	TGTGCCAGCAGCCCAGAACAGGGGGCGTCCTACGAGCAGTACTTC	CASSPEQGASYEQYF
TRBJ2-7	.	TRBV7-6	TRBD2	TGTGCCAGCAGCCCTGGACTAGCGGGAGTCGGCTCCTACGAGCAGTACTTC	CASSPGLAGVGSYEQYF
TRBJ2-3	.	TRBV5-3	TRBD2	TGTGCCAGAAGCCCGCCCGGCGGGAGGGCGCGGGGGAGGACGCAGTATTTT	CARSPPGGRARGRTQYF
TRBJ2-5	.	TRBV7-3	.	TGTGCCAGCAGCTTAATGGGCGAGACCCAGTACTTC	CASSLMGETQYF
TRBJ2-2	.	TRBV6-1	TRBD1	TGTGCCAGCAGGGGACAGGGGGCAGGAACCGGGGAGCTGTTTTTT	CASRGQGAGTGELFF
TRBJ1-4	.	TRBV7-9	.	TGTGCCAGCAGCTTAGGGGCCCCCTTTGAAAAACTGTTTTTT	CASSLGAPFEKLFF
TRBJ2-5	.	TRBV7-9	.	TGTTCCAGCAGCCCCCTCCCACTGACCCAGTACTTC	CSSSPLPLTQYF
TRBJ2-7	once	TRBV5-1	TRBD2	TGCGCCAGCAGCCTAGGACTAGCGGGAGGATCCGAGCAGTACTTC	CASSLGLAGGSEQYF
TRBJ1-4	.	TRBV2	.	TGTGCCAGCAGGGCGGGTAATGAAAAACTGTTTTTT	CASRAGNEKLFF
TRBJ2-7	.	TRBV5-5	TRBD1	TGTGCCAGCAGCTCAATGGGACAGGGGAATTACGAGCAGTACTTC	CASSSMGQGNYEQYF
TRBJ2-1	.	TRBV14	TRBD2	TGTGCCAGCAGCCATAGGACTAGCGGGAGGCGCAATGAGCAGTTCTTC	CASSHRTSGRRNEQFF
TRBJ1-1	few	TRBV6-6	.	TGTGCCAGCAGTTACTCCGGGGAGAACACTGAAGCTTTCTTT	CASSYSGENTEAFF
TRBJ2-5	.	TRBV7-2	TRBD2	TGTGCCAGCAGCTCCCCTAGCGGGACTAAAGAGACCCAGTACTTC	CASSSPSGTKETQYF
TRBJ2-3	once	TRBV5-6	.	TGTGCCAGCAGCTTGTTTCAGGGGAAATCAGATACGCAGTATTTT	CASSLFQGKSDTQYF
TRBJ2-5	.	TRBV5-1	TRBD2	TGCGCCAGCAGCTTCGGGGCGGGAGAAGAGACCCAGTACTTC	CASSFGAGEETQYF
TRBJ2-1	.	TRBV12-5	TRBD1	TGTGCTAGTGGTTTGGTACTAGGACAGGGGGCGGGTGAGCAGTTCTTC	CASGLVLGQGAGEQFF
TRBJ2-7	.	TRBV28	TRBD2	TGTGCCAGCAGTTCCCCCGGGACTAGCGGGACGGCCTACGAGCAGTACTTC	CASSSPGTSGTAYEQYF
TRBJ1-1	.	TRBV19	.	TGTGCCAGTAGAAAACAGGACCCGAACACTGAAGCTTTCTTT	CASRKQDPNTEAFF
TRBJ2-5	.	TRBV6-6	TRBD1	TGTGCCAGCAGTTACAGGACAGGGGGGGCTGGAGACCGGACCTACTTC	CASSYRTGGAGDRTYF